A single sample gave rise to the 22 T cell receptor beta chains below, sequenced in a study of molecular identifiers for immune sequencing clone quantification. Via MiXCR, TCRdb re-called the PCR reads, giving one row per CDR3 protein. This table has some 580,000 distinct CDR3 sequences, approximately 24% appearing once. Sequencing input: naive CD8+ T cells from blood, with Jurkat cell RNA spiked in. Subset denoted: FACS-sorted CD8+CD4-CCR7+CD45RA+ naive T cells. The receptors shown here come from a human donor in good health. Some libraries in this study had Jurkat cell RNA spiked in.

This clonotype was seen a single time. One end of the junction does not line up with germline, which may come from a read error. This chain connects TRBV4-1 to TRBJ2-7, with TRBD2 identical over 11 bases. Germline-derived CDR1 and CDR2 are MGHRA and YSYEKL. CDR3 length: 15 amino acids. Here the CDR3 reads CARSQRTSGSSAQYF. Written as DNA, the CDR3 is TGCGCCCGCAGCCAGAGGACTAGCGGGTCTTCCGCGCAGTACTTC.

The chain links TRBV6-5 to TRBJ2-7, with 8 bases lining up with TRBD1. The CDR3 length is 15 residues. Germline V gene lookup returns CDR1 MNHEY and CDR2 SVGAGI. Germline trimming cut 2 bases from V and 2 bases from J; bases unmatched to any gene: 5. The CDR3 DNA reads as TGTGCCAGCAGTTACGATGGACAGGGCACCTACGAGCAGTACTTC. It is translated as CASSYDGQGTYEQYF.

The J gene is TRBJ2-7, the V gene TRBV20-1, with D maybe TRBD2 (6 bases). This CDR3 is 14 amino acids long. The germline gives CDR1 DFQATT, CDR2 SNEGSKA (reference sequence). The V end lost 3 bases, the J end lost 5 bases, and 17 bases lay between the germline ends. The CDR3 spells CSARPLEGVHEQYF. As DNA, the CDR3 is TGCAGTGCTAGGCCCTTGGAGGGTGTCCACGAGCAGTACTTC.

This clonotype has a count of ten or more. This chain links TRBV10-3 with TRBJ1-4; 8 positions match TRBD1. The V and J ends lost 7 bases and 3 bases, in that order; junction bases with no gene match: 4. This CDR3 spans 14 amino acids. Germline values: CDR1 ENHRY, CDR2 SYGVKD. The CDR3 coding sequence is TGTGCCATCACCGGACAGGGTTCTAATGAAAAACTGTTTTTT. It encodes CAITGQGSNEKLFF.

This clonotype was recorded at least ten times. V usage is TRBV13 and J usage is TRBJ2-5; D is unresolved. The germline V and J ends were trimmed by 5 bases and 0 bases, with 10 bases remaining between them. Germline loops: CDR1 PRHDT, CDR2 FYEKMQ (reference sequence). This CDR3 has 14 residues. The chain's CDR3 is CASSVLGYQETQYF. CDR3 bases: TGTGCCAGCAGCGTCTTGGGGTACCAAGAGACCCAGTACTTC.

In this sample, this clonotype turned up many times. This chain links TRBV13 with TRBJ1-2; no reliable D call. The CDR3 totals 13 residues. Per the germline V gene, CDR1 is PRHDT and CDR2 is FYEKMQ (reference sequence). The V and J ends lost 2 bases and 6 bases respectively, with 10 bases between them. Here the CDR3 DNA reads TGTGCCAGCAGCTTAAGAACAGCAGATGGCTACACCTTC. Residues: CASSLRTADGYTF.

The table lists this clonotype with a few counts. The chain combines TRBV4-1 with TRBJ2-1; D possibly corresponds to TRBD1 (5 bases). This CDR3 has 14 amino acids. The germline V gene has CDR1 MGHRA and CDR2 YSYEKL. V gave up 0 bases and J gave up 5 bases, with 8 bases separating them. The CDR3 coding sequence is TGCGCCAGCAGCCAAGAACAGGCCCACAATGAGCAGTTCTTC. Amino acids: CASSQEQAHNEQFF.

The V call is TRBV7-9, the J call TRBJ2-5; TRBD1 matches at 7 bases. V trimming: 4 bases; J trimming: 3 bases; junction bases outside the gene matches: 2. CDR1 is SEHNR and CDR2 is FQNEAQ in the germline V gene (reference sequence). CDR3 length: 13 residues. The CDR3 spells CASSSQGEETQYF. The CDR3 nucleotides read TGTGCCAGCAGCTCCCAGGGGGAAGAGACCCAGTACTTC.

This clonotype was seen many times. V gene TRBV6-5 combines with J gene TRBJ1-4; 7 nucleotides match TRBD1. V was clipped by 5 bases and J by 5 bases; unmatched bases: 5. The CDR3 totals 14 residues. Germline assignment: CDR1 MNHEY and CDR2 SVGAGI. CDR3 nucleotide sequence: TGTGCCAGCAGTACGGGACAGCTAAATGAAAAACTGTTTTTT. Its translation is CASSTGQLNEKLFF.

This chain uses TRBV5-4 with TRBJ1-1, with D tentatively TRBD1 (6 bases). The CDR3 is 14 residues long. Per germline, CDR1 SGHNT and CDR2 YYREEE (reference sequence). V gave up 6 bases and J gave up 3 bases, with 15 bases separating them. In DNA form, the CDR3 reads TGTGCCAGCACCACCCCGGGGGCCTACACTGAAGCTTTCTTT. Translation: CASTTPGAYTEAFF.

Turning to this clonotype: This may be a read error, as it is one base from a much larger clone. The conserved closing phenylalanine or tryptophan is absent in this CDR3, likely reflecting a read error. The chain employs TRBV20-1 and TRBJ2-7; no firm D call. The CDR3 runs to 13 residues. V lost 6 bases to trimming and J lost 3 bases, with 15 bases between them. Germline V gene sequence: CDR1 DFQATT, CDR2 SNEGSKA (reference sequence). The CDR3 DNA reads TGCAGTGCCCGAACGGTACACCACTACGAGCAGTACTGC. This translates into CSARTVHHYEQYC.

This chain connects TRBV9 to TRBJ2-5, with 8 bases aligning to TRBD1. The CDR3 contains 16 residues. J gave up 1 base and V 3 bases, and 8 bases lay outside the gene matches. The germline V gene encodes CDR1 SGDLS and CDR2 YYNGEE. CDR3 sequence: CASSDTTGDLQETQYF. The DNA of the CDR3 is TGTGCCAGCAGCGATACGACAGGGGACCTCCAAGAGACCCAGTACTTC.

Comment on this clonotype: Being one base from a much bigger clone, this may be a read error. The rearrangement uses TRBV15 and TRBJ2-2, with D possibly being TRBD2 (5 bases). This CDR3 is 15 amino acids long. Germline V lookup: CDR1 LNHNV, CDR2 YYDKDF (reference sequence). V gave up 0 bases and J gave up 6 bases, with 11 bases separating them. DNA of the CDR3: TGTGCCACCAGCAGAGATTACGGGATGGCCGGGGAGCTGTTTTTT. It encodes CATSRDYGMAGELFF. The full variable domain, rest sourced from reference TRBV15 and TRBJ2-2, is DAMVIQNPRYQVTQFGKPVTLSCSQTLNHNVMYWYQQKSSQAPKLLFHYYDKDFNNEADTPDNFQSRRPNTSFCFLDIRSPGLGDTAMYLCATSRDYGMAGELFFGEGSRLTVL.

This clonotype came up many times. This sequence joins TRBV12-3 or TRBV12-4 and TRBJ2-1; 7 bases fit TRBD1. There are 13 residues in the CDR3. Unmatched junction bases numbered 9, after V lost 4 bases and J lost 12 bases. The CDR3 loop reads CASSSTLRQGQFF. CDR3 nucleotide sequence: TGTGCCAGCAGTTCAACCCTGAGACAGGGGCAGTTCTTC.

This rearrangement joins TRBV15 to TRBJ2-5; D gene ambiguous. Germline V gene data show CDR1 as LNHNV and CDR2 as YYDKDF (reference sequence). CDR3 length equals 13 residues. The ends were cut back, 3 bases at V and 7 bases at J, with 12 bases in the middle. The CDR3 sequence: CATSSSVLGTQYF. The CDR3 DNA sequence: TGTGCCACCAGCAGTTCGGTACTTGGGACCCAGTACTTC.

The CDR3 sequence: CSVETPGAYEQYF. For the CDR3, the DNA is TGCAGCGTTGAAACCCCTGGGGCCTACGAGCAGTACTTC. The chain has TRBV29-1 and TRBJ2-7; no clear D gene. Trimming cost V 2 bases and J 2 bases, with 10 bases left between them. The CDR3 length is 13 residues. Germline CDR1 reads SQVTM; CDR2 reads ANQGSEA.

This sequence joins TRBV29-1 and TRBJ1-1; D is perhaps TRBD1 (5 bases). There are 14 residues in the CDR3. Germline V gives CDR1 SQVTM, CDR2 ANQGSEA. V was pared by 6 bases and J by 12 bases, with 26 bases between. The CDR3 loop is CSVPLPGGNTKTFF. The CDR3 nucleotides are TGCAGCGTGCCCCTCCCGGGGGGTAACACTAAAACTTTCTTT.

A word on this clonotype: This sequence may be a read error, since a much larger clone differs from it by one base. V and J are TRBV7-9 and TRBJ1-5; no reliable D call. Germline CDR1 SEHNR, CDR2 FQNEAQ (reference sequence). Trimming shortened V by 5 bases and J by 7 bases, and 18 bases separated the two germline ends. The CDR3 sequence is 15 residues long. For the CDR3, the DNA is TGTGCCAGCAGCCCCCTCTCTGGGTTTTGGCAGCCCCAGCATTTT. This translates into CASSPLSGFWQPQHF.

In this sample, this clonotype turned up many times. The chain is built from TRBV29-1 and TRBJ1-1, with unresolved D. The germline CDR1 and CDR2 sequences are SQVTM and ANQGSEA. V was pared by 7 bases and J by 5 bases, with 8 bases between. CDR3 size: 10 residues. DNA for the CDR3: TGCAGCGCACGGATAACTGAAGCTTTCTTT. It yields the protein CSARITEAFF.

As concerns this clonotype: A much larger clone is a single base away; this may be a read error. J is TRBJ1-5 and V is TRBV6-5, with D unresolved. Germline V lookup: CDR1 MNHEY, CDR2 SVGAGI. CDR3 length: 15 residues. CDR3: CASSYSPSSSQPQHF. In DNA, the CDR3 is TGTGCCAGCAGTTACTCTCCCAGCAGCAGTCAGCCCCAGCATTTT.

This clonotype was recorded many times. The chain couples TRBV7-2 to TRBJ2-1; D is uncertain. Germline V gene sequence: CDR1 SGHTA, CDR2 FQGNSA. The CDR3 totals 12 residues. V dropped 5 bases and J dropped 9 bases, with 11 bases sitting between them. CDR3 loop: CASSTSRVEQFF. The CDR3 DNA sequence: TGTGCCAGCAGCACCAGTCGGGTTGAGCAGTTCTTC.

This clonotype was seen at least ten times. Here the CDR3 reads CASSQGVAKNIQYF. CDR3 nucleotides: TGCGCCAGCAGCCAAGGGGTAGCCAAAAACATTCAGTACTTC. The rearrangement uses TRBV4-3 and TRBJ2-4; D gene uncertain. CDR3 length: 14 amino acids. Trimming cost V 1 base and J 0 bases, with 4 bases left between them. Germline CDR1 reads LGHNA; CDR2 reads YSLEER.